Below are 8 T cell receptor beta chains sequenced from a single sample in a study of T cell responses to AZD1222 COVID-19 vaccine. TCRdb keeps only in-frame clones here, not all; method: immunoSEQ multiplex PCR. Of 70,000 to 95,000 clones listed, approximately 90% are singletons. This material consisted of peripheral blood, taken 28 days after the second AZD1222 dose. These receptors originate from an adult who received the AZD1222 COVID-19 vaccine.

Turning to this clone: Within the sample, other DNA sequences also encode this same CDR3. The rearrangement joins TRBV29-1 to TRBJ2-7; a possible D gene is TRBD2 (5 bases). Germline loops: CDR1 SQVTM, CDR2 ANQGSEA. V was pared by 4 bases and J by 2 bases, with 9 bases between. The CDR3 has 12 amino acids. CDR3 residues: CSVVRETYEQYF. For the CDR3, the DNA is TGCAGCGTTGTTAGGGAGACCTACGAGCAGTACTTC.

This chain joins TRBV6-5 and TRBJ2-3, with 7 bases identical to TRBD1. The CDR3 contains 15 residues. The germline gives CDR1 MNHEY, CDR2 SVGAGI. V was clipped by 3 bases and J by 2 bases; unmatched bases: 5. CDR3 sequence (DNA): TGTGCCAGCAGTTATGCCGACAGGGTCACAGATACGCAGTATTTT. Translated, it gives CASSYADRVTDTQYF.

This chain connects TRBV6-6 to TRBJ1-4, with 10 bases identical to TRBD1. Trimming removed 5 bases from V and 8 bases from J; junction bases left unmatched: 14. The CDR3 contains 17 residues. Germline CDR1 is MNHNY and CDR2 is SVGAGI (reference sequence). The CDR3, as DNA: TGTGCCAGCAGTCCAGGATCTCGGACAGGGGGTGACGAAAAACTGTTTTTT. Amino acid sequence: CASSPGSRTGGDEKLFF.

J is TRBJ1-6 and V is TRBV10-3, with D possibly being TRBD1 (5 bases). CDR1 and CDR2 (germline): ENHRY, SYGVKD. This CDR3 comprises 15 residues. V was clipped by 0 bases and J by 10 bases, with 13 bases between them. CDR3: CAISESDKRSSPLHF. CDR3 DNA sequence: TGTGCCATCAGTGAGTCGGACAAGAGGTCCTCACCCCTCCACTTT.

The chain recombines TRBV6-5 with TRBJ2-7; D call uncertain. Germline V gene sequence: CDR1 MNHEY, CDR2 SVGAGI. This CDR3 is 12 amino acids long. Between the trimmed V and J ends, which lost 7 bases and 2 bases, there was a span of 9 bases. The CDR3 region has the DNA TGTGCCAGCAATACGGCACCCTACGAGCAGTACTTC. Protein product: CASNTAPYEQYF.

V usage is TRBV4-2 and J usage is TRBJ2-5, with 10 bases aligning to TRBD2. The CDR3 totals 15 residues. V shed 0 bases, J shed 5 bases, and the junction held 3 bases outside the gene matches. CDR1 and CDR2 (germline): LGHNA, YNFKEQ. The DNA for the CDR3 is TGTGCCAGCAGCCAAGATGCTAGCGGGGGTGAGACCCAGTACTTC. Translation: CASSQDASGGETQYF.

Here the CDR3 DNA reads TGTGCTAGTGGTAACGGAGGAACTAATGAAAAACTGTTTTTT. It specifies CASGNGGTNEKLFF. V and J are TRBV12-5 and TRBJ1-4; no clear D gene. This CDR3 spans 14 amino acids. Germline lookup yields CDR1 LGHNT and CDR2 FRNRAP. V was trimmed by 5 bases and J by 1 base, leaving 8 bases between them.

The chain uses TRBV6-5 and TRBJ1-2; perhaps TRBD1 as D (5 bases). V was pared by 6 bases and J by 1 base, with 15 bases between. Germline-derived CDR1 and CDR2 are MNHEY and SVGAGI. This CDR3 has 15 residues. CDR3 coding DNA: TGTGCCAGCAGAACAGGAGACCATTTTAACTATGGCTACACCTTC. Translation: CASRTGDHFNYGYTF.